This T cell receptor beta chain was identified in a study of shared clonotypes between healthy human individuals. Points from the study as a whole: Sample collection involved blood only; tissue repertoires are likely different.

Clones were read by immunoSEQ multiplex PCR, and TCRdb kept only the in-frame ones, dropping some. The sample comprises about 2.4 million clones, roughly 93% of which are singletons, and more than 0.35% rests with the top ten. With regard to this clone: The antigen remains unidentified.

The V and J ends lost 5 bases and 3 bases respectively, with 3 bases between them. CDR1 and CDR2 from the germline V gene are SGHTS and YDEGEE. This CDR3 is built from 10 residues. The specimen sequenced was naive CD4+ T cells from PBMCs. Specified subset: CD45RA+ positively selected. This sequence joins TRBV5-8 and TRBJ2-7; D call uncertain. This TCR was sampled from a man between 18 and 29 years old in good health. Some clones in this sample may be carry-over from other donors' samples. This CDR3 reads CASSRYEQYF. CDR3 DNA sequence: TGTGCCAGCAGTCGCTACGAGCAGTACTTC.